The 23 T cell receptor beta chains in this list originate from one sample, sequenced in a study of CD8 T cells in Susac syndrome. Random hexamers primed reverse transcription of about 0.45 to 1 ug RNA. TCRdb ran MiXCR on the immunoSEQ multiplex PCR reads and lists one entry per CDR3 protein. Among 150,000 or so distinct CDR3 sequences, roughly 95% were seen once, and the ten largest hold 0.13%. The sequenced material came from CD4+ T cells from PBMCs. Receptors were obtained from a human donor in good health.

This rearrangement joins TRBV9 to TRBJ2-2; D may correspond to TRBD1 or TRBD2 (6 bases each). The CDR3 sequence is 16 residues long. Trimming took off 2 bases at V and 5 bases at J, with 16 bases between the two ends. Germline V gene lookup returns CDR1 SGDLS and CDR2 YYNGEE. The CDR3 sequence: CASSVGPRGRTGELFF. The CDR3 DNA follows: TGTGCCAGCAGCGTGGGACCCCGGGGGCGAACCGGGGAGCTGTTTTTT.

This chain joins TRBV25-1 and TRBJ2-1; 7 nucleotides line up with TRBD1. The germline V gene encodes CDR1 MGHDK and CDR2 SYGVNS. CDR3 length: 15 amino acids. Trimming at V came to 2 bases and at J to 3 bases, leaving 4 bases not matched to a gene. In DNA form, the CDR3 reads TGTGCCAGCAGTGAAACAGGGGTGGGCTACAATGAGCAGTTCTTC. Protein: CASSETGVGYNEQFF.

The rearrangement joins TRBV7-9 to TRBJ1-6, with 7 nucleotides matching TRBD1. This CDR3 region has 13 residues. V gave up 5 bases and J gave up 8 bases; unmatched junction bases: 3. The germline CDR1 and CDR2 sequences are SEHNR and FQNEAQ (reference sequence). This chain's CDR3 is CASSPDRDSPLHF. The CDR3 DNA reads TGTGCCAGCAGCCCCGACAGGGATTCACCCCTCCACTTT.

CDR3 bases: TGTGCCAGCAGCTCTGGGTGGAAATCACCCCTCCACTTT. Protein product: CASSSGWKSPLHF. V and J are TRBV7-9 and TRBJ1-6, with D hard to call. Trimming left V 4 bases short and J 10 bases short, with 11 bases between. CDR1 and CDR2 from the germline V gene are SEHNR and FQNEAQ (reference sequence). CDR3 length equals 13 residues. Full variable domain (missing parts from reference TRBV7-9 and TRBJ1-6): DTGVSQNPRHKITKRGQNVTFRCDPISEHNRLYWYRQTLGQGPEFLTYFQNEAQLEKSRLLSDRFSAERPKGSFSTLEIQRTEQGDSAMYLCASSSGWKSPLHFGNGTRLTVT.

The chain is built from TRBV19 and TRBJ2-6; 8 bases line up with TRBD1. Germline trimming cut 0 bases from V and 4 bases from J; bases unmatched to any gene: 11. The CDR3 consists of 19 residues. From germline, CDR1 is LNHDA and CDR2 SQIVND (reference sequence). Written as DNA, the CDR3 is TGTGCCAGTAGTATAGACTCGCCAACAGGGGGTATGGGGGCCAACGTCCTGACTTTC. This sequence encodes CASSIDSPTGGMGANVLTF.

The chain has TRBV29-1 and TRBJ2-5, with D possibly being TRBD1 (5 bases). Trimming removed 4 bases from V and 4 bases from J, with 10 bases in between. This CDR3 region has 12 residues. The germline gives CDR1 SQVTM, CDR2 ANQGSEA. The CDR3, as DNA: TGCAGCGTTGCCAGGGTAGGAGAGACCCAGTACTTC. It codes for CSVARVGETQYF.

This clonotype appeared a single time. The rearrangement joins TRBV20-1 to TRBJ2-7; D might be TRBD2 (5 bases). The CDR3 length is 13 residues. Germline-derived CDR1 and CDR2 are DFQATT and SNEGSKA (reference sequence). Trimming took off 1 base at V and 4 bases at J, with 11 bases between the two ends. The CDR3 DNA sequence: TGCAGTGCTAGAGCCCCAGCGGAATACGAGCAGTACTTC. Its protein product is CSARAPAEYEQYF.

The chain carries TRBV29-1 and TRBJ2-2; either TRBD1 or TRBD2 may fit D (5 bases each). This CDR3 spans 12 amino acids. Per the germline V gene, CDR1 is SQVTM and CDR2 is ANQGSEA. The V end was cut by 5 bases, the J end by 4 bases, with 8 bases between. The CDR3 reads CSVRDPTGELFF. Here the CDR3 DNA reads TGCAGCGTTAGGGACCCCACCGGGGAGCTGTTTTTT.

The chain employs TRBV2 and TRBJ2-3, with D perhaps TRBD1 (5 bases). The CDR3 consists of 14 residues. Germline CDR1 is SNHLY and CDR2 is FYNNEI. With 8 bases removed from V and 2 bases from J, the gap between germline ends came to 14 bases. The DNA for the CDR3 is TGTGCCAGCGGTCCTGGGGCCAACACAGATACGCAGTATTTT. As protein: CASGPGANTDTQYF.

This clonotype was counted once. The V and J genes are TRBV3-1 and TRBJ2-7; D call uncertain. V lost 0 bases and J lost 3, with 3 bases in between. Per the germline V gene, CDR1 is LGHDT and CDR2 is YNNKEL (reference sequence). The CDR3 totals 12 residues. CDR3 coding DNA: TGTGCCAGCAGCCAAGACATCTACGAGCAGTACTTC. Translating gives CASSQDIYEQYF.

The chain links TRBV20-1 to TRBJ1-5; D not certain. Germline V lookup: CDR1 DFQATT, CDR2 SNEGSKA (reference sequence). The CDR3 contains 12 residues. V was pared by 2 bases and J by 4 bases, with 6 bases between. DNA for the CDR3: TGCAGTGCTAGAAACGGGAATCAGCCCCAGCATTTT. It is translated as CSARNGNQPQHF.

The chain has TRBV5-4 and TRBJ1-1; D is ambiguous. Germline CDR1 reads SGHNT; CDR2 reads YYREEE (reference sequence). The length of the CDR3 is 12 residues. The V gene lost 9 bases and the J gene lost 5 bases, with 14 bases spanning the gap. This CDR3 is CAIQRQGTEAFF. The CDR3 nucleotides are TGTGCCATACAGAGACAAGGGACTGAAGCTTTCTTT.

This chain joins TRBV3-1 and TRBJ2-3; 10 nucleotides agree with TRBD2. Trimming took 2 bases from V and 4 from J; bases not matched to a gene: 6. Per the germline V gene, CDR1 is LGHDT and CDR2 is YNNKEL (reference sequence). The length of the CDR3 is 16 residues. The CDR3 reads CASSQQRGGRADTQYF. The CDR3 DNA sequence: TGTGCCAGCAGCCAACAGCGGGGGGGCCGAGCAGATACGCAGTATTTT.

V is TRBV5-6 and J is TRBJ2-3, with 8 bases that match TRBD2. There are 15 residues in the CDR3. From germline, CDR1 is SGHDT and CDR2 YYEEEE. V shed 5 bases, J shed 0 bases, and the junction held 5 bases outside the gene matches. The CDR3, as DNA: TGTGCCAGCAGGCCCCGGGGGGGAAGCACAGATACGCAGTATTTT. Translated: CASRPRGGSTDTQYF. The full variable domain, its missing parts supplied by reference TRBV5-6 and TRBJ2-3, is DAGVTQSPTHLIKTRGQQVTLRCSPKSGHDTVSWYQQALGQGPQFIFQYYEEEERQRGNFPDRFSGHQFPNYSSELNVNALLLGDSALYLCASRPRGGSTDTQYFGPGTRLTVL.

As DNA, the CDR3 is TGTGCCAGCAGTGAGGCCTCCTACAATGAGCAGTTCTTC. This translates into CASSEASYNEQFF. The rearrangement joins TRBV25-1 to TRBJ2-1; D uncertain. CDR1 is MGHDK and CDR2 is SYGVNS in the germline V gene. CDR3 size: 13 residues. Deletions cut 3 bases from V and 0 bases from J, with 3 bases between.

The rearrangement joins TRBV18 to TRBJ1-5; tentative D call: TRBD1 (5 bases). From germline, CDR1 is KGHSH and CDR2 LQKENI. V was pared by 3 bases and J by 5 bases, with 11 bases between. The length of the CDR3 is 14 residues. CDR3 DNA sequence: TGTGCCAGCTCACCTGGTCAGGGCGATCAGCCCCAGCATTTT. It codes for CASSPGQGDQPQHF.

The rearrangement links TRBV2 to TRBJ1-1, with D hard to call. V lost 1 base and J lost 5, with 2 bases in between. The CDR3 extends over 11 amino acids. Germline V gene sequence: CDR1 SNHLY, CDR2 FYNNEI. The CDR3 nucleotides read TGTGCCAGCAGTGAAGGGACTGAAGCTTTCTTT. It codes for CASSEGTEAFF.

The chain uses TRBV4-1 and TRBJ2-7; 7 bases line up with TRBD2. Germline V CDR1 and CDR2: MGHRA, YSYEKL. The CDR3 runs 16 residues. With 0 bases clipped from V and 1 base from J, the junction kept 6 bases outside the gene matches. CDR3 amino acids: CASSQEWPSGSYEQYF. CDR3 sequence (DNA): TGCGCCAGCAGCCAAGAGTGGCCTAGCGGTTCCTACGAGCAGTACTTC.

The rearrangement uses TRBV7-8 and TRBJ2-2; D is undetermined. V was shortened by 5 bases and J by 7 bases, with 11 bases between the two germline ends. The CDR3 is 13 amino acids. Germline CDR1 and CDR2: SGHVS and FQNEAQ. The CDR3 reads CASSQLGSGELFF. The CDR3 DNA reads as TGTGCCAGCAGCCAATTGGGAAGCGGGGAGCTGTTTTTT.

V is TRBV20-1 and J is TRBJ1-2; a weak D match, TRBD1 (5 bases). CDR3 length equals 13 residues. V was shortened by 4 bases and J by 4 bases, with 13 bases between the two germline ends. Germline assignment: CDR1 DFQATT and CDR2 SNEGSKA (reference sequence). The CDR3 spells CSAKSPGTYGYTF. The CDR3 region has the DNA TGCAGTGCTAAATCACCCGGGACCTATGGCTACACCTTC.

This chain connects TRBV7-3 to TRBJ2-3, with unresolved D. Looked up from germline, CDR1 is SGHTA and CDR2 is FQGTGA. CDR3 length: 14 residues. Trimming took off 5 bases at V and 2 bases at J, with 11 bases between the two ends. The CDR3 region has the DNA TGTGCCAGCAGCCTAAGCGATCTCACAGATACGCAGTATTTT. Amino acid sequence: CASSLSDLTDTQYF. The full variable domain, in which reference TRBV7-3 and TRBJ2-3 provide the parts outside the CDR3, is GAGVSQTPSNKVTEKGKYVELRCDPISGHTALYWYRQSLGQGPEFLIYFQGTGAADDSGLPNDRFFAVRPEGSVSTLKIQRTERGDSAVYLCASSLSDLTDTQYFGPGTRLTVL.

The rearrangement links TRBV7-4 to TRBJ2-7, with unresolved D. The CDR3 has 13 residues. V was clipped by 3 bases and J by 0 bases, with 6 bases between them. Germline CDR1 SGHVT, CDR2 SQSDAQ. The CDR3: CASSFSISYEQYF. CDR3 sequence (DNA): TGTGCCAGCAGCTTCAGTATCTCCTACGAGCAGTACTTC.

V usage is TRBV4-1 and J usage is TRBJ1-5; possibly TRBD1 for D (6 bases). The CDR3 sequence is 15 residues long. V was cut by 4 bases and J by 7 bases, with 17 bases left in between. Germline CDR1 MGHRA, CDR2 YSYEKL. Here the CDR3 reads CASSRNRETVQPQHF. CDR3 bases: TGCGCCAGCAGCCGCAACAGGGAAACCGTCCAGCCCCAGCATTTT.